Listed here are 32 T cell receptor gamma chains from one sample, sequenced in a study of γδ T cells in repeated Plasmodium falciparum infection. TCRdb made new clone calls on the multiplex PCR reads using CATT. Altogether approximately 30,000 gamma-chain clones are present, 1.4% to 1.5% being singletons, with the ten largest covering 19%. Bulk repertoires came from Vgamma9/Vdelta2+ or Vdelta2-negative gammadelta T cells flow-sorted from PBMC. The sample taken for sequencing was gamma-delta T cells from blood. All receptors derive from a pool of human donors (malaria-infected and uninfected, not separated).

The chain uses TRGV9 and TRGJP. The J gene was not available in TCRdb and was assigned here by matching the DNA to germline segments. The CDR3 length is 17 residues. V lost 0 bases and J lost 17; bases outside the gene matches: 16. Germline CDR1 is GITISATS and CDR2 is ISYDGTV (reference sequence). CDR3 nucleotides: TGTGCCTTGTGGGAGGTGCAAGGGGGGGTTGGGCAAAAAATCAAGGTATTT. This gives the protein CALWEVQGGVGQKIKVF.

Comments on this clone: TCRdb's protein for this DNA is that of a much larger clone and differs from the translation at residue 5, likely a read error; the protein shown is the DNA translation. The chain links TRGV9 to TRGJP. No J gene is reported in TCRdb; it was inferred here by comparing the DNA with germline. Germline V gene sequence: CDR1 GITISATS, CDR2 ISYDGTV (reference sequence). This CDR3 is 18 amino acids long. The CDR3 reads CALWKVHGGELGKKIKVF. The CDR3 nucleotides are TGTGCCTTGTGGAAGGTGCATGGAGGAGAGTTGGGCAAAAAAATCAAGGTATTT.

This clone was detected a few times. A far bigger clonotype differs at one base, so this is likely a read error. The same CDR3 can be traced to other DNA sequences in this sample. The chain is built from TRGV9 and TRGJ1 or TRGJ2. Here the J gene was assigned by germline matching of the DNA, as TCRdb has none. The CDR3 runs 14 residues. Germline trimming cut 0 bases from V and 10 bases from J; bases unmatched to any gene: 12. Per germline, CDR1 GITISATS and CDR2 ISYDGTV (reference sequence). DNA of the CDR3: TGTGCCTTGTGGGAGGTGGGATGGGCCTACAAGAAACTCTTT. Its protein product is CALWEVGWAYKKLF.

As for this clone: TCRdb's protein for this DNA is that of a much larger clone and differs from the translation at residue 6, likely a read error; the protein shown is the DNA translation. The J gene is TRGJ1 or TRGJ2, the V gene TRGV8. The J gene, left out of TCRdb, was set here by checking the DNA against germline. Germline trimming cut 1 base from V and 9 bases from J; bases unmatched to any gene: 9. CDR3 length equals 13 residues. Germline CDR1 VENAVY, CDR2 YDSYNSRV. The CDR3 loop reads CATWDRLATKKLF. The CDR3, as DNA: TGTGCCACCTGGGATAGACTCGCGACTAAGAAACTCTTT.

This clone was observed many times. With only one base between it and a far larger clone, this is likely a read error. CDR3 bases: TGTGCCCCCTGGGATGGAAAGAAACTCTTT. As protein: CAPWDGKKLF. This sequence joins TRGV4 and TRGJ1 or TRGJ2. The J gene is not listed in TCRdb, so it was assigned here from a DNA match to germline. The CDR3 runs to 10 residues. CDR1 and CDR2 (germline): EGSTGY, YDSYTSSV.

Details on this clone: For this DNA, TCRdb reports the protein of a much larger clone, which diverges at residue 8, most likely from a read error; the protein presented here is translated directly from the DNA. No J gene call was made, and the V gene is TRGV9. The germline V gene has CDR1 GITISATS and CDR2 ISYDGTV (reference sequence). This CDR3 is built from 10 residues. The CDR3 sequence: CALIYYKNLF. In nucleotides, the CDR3 is TGTGCCTTGATTTATTATAAGAATCTCTTT.

This clone was detected only a few times. This likely stems from a read error, as it lies one base from a far larger clone. At the DNA level, this CDR3 is encoded by other sequences in the same sample as well. This chain links TRGV2 with TRGJ1 or TRGJ2. In the absence of a J gene in TCRdb, the DNA was matched to germline to assign it here. CDR3 length equals 14 residues. CDR1 is EGSNGY, CDR2 YDSYNSKV, per germline. The V gene end was trimmed by 0 bases and the J gene end by 5 bases; junction bases not matched to a gene: 7. The CDR3 loop is CATWDGLVDYKKLF. In DNA, the CDR3 is TGTGCCACCTGGGACGGGCTCGTAGATTATAAGAAACTCTTT.

This clone rates as medium-sized (0.01 to 0.1%). The same CDR3 is also encoded by other DNA sequences in this sample. The chain links TRGV9 to TRGJP. Germline CDR1 is GITISATS and CDR2 is ISYDGTV (reference sequence). This CDR3 is built from 16 residues. The V and J ends lost 1 base and 6 bases, in that order; junction bases with no gene match: 3. CDR3 in DNA: TGTGCCTTGTGGGAGGTTTCAGAGTTGGGCAAAAAAATCAAGGTATTT. It translates to CALWEVSELGKKIKVF.

This clone was picked up many times. A much larger clone differs from this one at a single base, so this may be a read error. The chain joins TRGV8 to TRGJ1 or TRGJ2. Here the J gene came from matching the DNA to germline, since TCRdb omits it. Germline V lookup: CDR1 VENAVY, CDR2 YDSYNSRV. The length of the CDR3 is 12 residues. J gave up 4 bases and V 6 bases, and 6 bases lay outside the gene matches. For the CDR3, the DNA is TGTGCCACCTGGAAATCCTATTATAAGAAACTCTTT. This translates into CATWKSYYKKLF.

In this sample, this clone turned up a few times. This sequence is one base from a far larger clone and is likely a read error. Other DNA sequences within the sample encode an identical CDR3. The V gene is TRGV3; the J gene was not called. Germline V gene data show CDR1 as VTNTFY and CDR2 as YDVSTARD (reference sequence). The CDR3 runs to 12 residues. This CDR3 reads CATWDTPLSKLF. The CDR3 DNA reads as TGTGCCACCTGGGACACCCCTTTATCGAAGCTCTTT.

This clone was recorded many times. The protein held in TCRdb is that of a much larger clone and does not match this DNA's translation at residue 3, likely because of a read error; the protein shown is translated from the DNA. The chain carries TRGV2 and TRGJ1 or TRGJ2. Because TCRdb records no J gene, it was assigned here through a match of the DNA to germline. The CDR3 is 10 amino acids. Germline assignment: CDR1 EGSNGY and CDR2 YDSYNSKV. The CDR3 coding sequence is TGTGCCGCCTGGGACGTTAAGAAACTCTTT. Translated, it gives CAAWDVKKLF.

Details on this clone: A far larger clone is one nucleotide away, so this likely arose from a read error. At the DNA level, this CDR3 is encoded by other sequences in the same sample as well. CDR3 coding DNA: TGTGCCACCTGGGACAGTCCGGGGGGTTATAAGAAACTTTTT. Translating gives CATWDSPGGYKKLF. TRGV3 is the V gene, and the J gene was not called. The CDR3 sequence is 14 residues long. Germline V gene lookup returns CDR1 VTNTFY and CDR2 YDVSTARD (reference sequence).

This clone was found a few times. The protein given by TCRdb reflects a much larger clone and differs at residue 10 from this DNA's translation, likely from a read error; the protein shown is the DNA's translation. This chain joins TRGV4 and TRGJ1 or TRGJ2. No J segment appears in TCRdb, so it was assigned here by matching the sequence to germline. Germline V gene sequence: CDR1 EGSTGY, CDR2 YDSYTSSV. This CDR3 spans 13 amino acids. CDR3 residues: CATWELWGYRKLF. CDR3 DNA: TGTGCCACCTGGGAGCTATGGGGGTATAGGAAACTCTTT.

This clone was picked up many times. The protein held in TCRdb is that of a much larger clone and does not match this DNA's translation at residue 15, likely because of a read error; the protein shown is translated from the DNA. The CDR3 DNA is TGTGCCTTGTGGGAGGTGGGACCGGAGTTGGGCAAAAAAATCGAGGTATTT. It encodes CALWEVGPELGKKIEVF. The J segment was not called; the V segment is TRGV9. The V gene's germline CDR1 is GITISATS and CDR2 ISYDGTV (reference sequence). CDR3 length: 17 amino acids.

As for this clone: This DNA's translation differs at residue 10 from TCRdb's protein, which comes from a much larger clone; a read error is likely, and the protein shown is translated from the DNA. The chain joins TRGV8 to TRGJ1 or TRGJ2. No J gene was available from TCRdb, and it was assigned here by a germline match of the DNA. This CDR3 comprises 13 residues. Germline V gene sequence: CDR1 VENAVY, CDR2 YDSYNSRV. As DNA, the CDR3 is TGTGCCACCTGGCCCCCGGGGTATTATGAGAAACTCTTT. Protein: CATWPPGYYEKLF.

This clone was observed at least ten times. TCRdb's protein, taken from a much larger clone, differs from this DNA's translation at residue 3, likely owing to a read error; the protein displayed comes from the DNA. The CDR3 is CASWEAPFYYKKLF. The CDR3 nucleotides read TGTGCCTCGTGGGAGGCCCCTTTTTATTATAAGAAACTCTTT. This rearrangement joins TRGV9 to TRGJ1 or TRGJ2. TCRdb records no J gene; here it was assigned by comparing the DNA to germline. Germline assignment: CDR1 GITISATS and CDR2 ISYDGTV (reference sequence). CDR3 length equals 14 residues.

This clone was detected ten times or more. Translating this DNA gives a protein that differs at residue 8 from the TCRdb one, which belongs to a much larger clone; a read error is likely, and the protein shown is this translation. The chain carries TRGV9 and TRGJP2. The J gene, missing from TCRdb, was assigned here through DNA to germline matching. There are 11 residues in the CDR3. The germline V gene has CDR1 GITISATS and CDR2 ISYDGTV (reference sequence). CDR3 DNA: TGTGCCTTGGGGGGTGATTGGGTCAAGACGTTT. Amino acid sequence: CALGGDWVKTF.

With regard to this clone: TCRdb shows a much larger clone's protein in place of this DNA's translation, and the two differ at residue 6, likely through a read error; the protein shown is translated from the DNA. The V call is TRGV5, the J call TRGJ1 or TRGJ2. TCRdb does not report a J gene; here it was assigned by matching the DNA to germline references. J lost 1 base, V lost 0 bases, and 15 bases had no gene match. CDR3 length: 18 residues. The germline V gene has CDR1 VINAFY and CDR2 YDVSNSKD. CDR3: CATWDRVFSLGNYYKKLF. CDR3 DNA: TGTGCCACCTGGGACAGGGTGTTCTCACTTGGAAATTATTATAAGAAACTCTTT.

Points on this clone: This sequence is one base from a far larger clone and is likely a read error. The same CDR3 is also encoded by other DNA sequences in this sample. The chain is built from TRGV4 and TRGJ1 or TRGJ2. The J gene is not listed in TCRdb, so it was assigned here from a DNA match to germline. Germline assignment: CDR1 EGSTGY and CDR2 YDSYTSSV. The CDR3 has 13 residues. The CDR3 spells CATWDSMSYKKLF. CDR3 nucleotides: TGTGCCACTTGGGATAGTATGAGTTATAAGAAACTCTTT.

This clone was seen ten or more times. The V and J genes are TRGV8 and TRGJ1 or TRGJ2. The germline V gene has CDR1 VENAVY and CDR2 YDSYNSRV. With 1 base clipped from V and 10 bases from J, the junction kept 4 bases outside the gene matches. This CDR3 has 11 residues. Here the CDR3 reads CATWDSTKKLF. The CDR3 nucleotides read TGTGCCACCTGGGATAGTACGAAGAAACTCTTT.

This clone was counted only a few times. This DNA's translation differs at residue 4 from TCRdb's protein, which comes from a much larger clone; a read error is likely, and the protein shown is translated from the DNA. The chain links TRGV9 to TRGJ1 or TRGJ2. Assignment of the J gene here rests on matching the DNA to germline, because TCRdb gives none. The CDR3 runs 13 residues. The germline V gene has CDR1 GITISATS and CDR2 ISYDGTV (reference sequence). CDR3 region: CALREVLHYKKLF. The DNA of the CDR3 is TGTGCCTTGCGGGAGGTACTTCATTATAAGAAACTCTTT.

This clone was seen repeatedly, ten times or more. A much more abundant neighbour one base away suggests this may be a read error. The chain carries TRGV9 and TRGJ1 or TRGJ2. The V and J ends lost 5 bases and 6 bases, in that order; junction bases with no gene match: 4. The germline CDR1 and CDR2 sequences are GITISATS and ISYDGTV (reference sequence). CDR3 length: 11 amino acids. The CDR3 nucleotides are TGTGCCTTGTGGGCAGGTTATAAGAAACTCTTT. Translated, it gives CALWAGYKKLF.

Only a few counts were recorded for this clone. For this DNA, TCRdb reports the protein of a much larger clone, which diverges at residue 9, most likely from a read error; the protein presented here is translated directly from the DNA. CDR3 residues: CATLEGYKRLF. Written as DNA, the CDR3 is TGTGCCACCCTTGAAGGTTATAAGAGACTCTTT. The V gene reported is TRGV4; the J gene is uncalled. The CDR3 has 11 residues. The germline V gene has CDR1 EGSTGY and CDR2 YDSYTSSV.

About this clone itself: A read error likely explains why the TCRdb protein, taken from a much larger clone, differs from this DNA's translation at residue 4; the protein shown is translated from the DNA. The identical CDR3 is also encoded by other nucleotide sequences in the sample. The rearrangement uses TRGV9 and TRGJ1 or TRGJ2. Here the J gene came from matching the DNA to germline, since TCRdb omits it. The CDR3 runs to 13 residues. Germline lookup yields CDR1 GITISATS and CDR2 ISYDGTV (reference sequence). This chain's CDR3 is CALREAPLYKKLF. The CDR3 DNA reads TGTGCCTTGCGGGAGGCCCCCTTGTATAAGAAACTCTTT.

This clone was observed many times. A far more abundant clone sits one base away, making this likely a read error. This CDR3 is also generated by other DNA sequences in the sample. V usage is TRGV9 and J usage is TRGJ1 or TRGJ2. Since TCRdb gives no J gene, matching the DNA to germline was used here to assign it. This CDR3 is 11 amino acids long. Looked up from germline, CDR1 is GITISATS and CDR2 is ISYDGTV (reference sequence). CDR3 coding DNA: TGCGCCTTGTGGGATTACTCGAAGAAACTCTTT. This gives the protein CALWDYSKKLF.

This clone was seen ten or more times. A far more abundant clone sits one base away, making this likely a read error. Other DNA sequences in the sample encode the same CDR3. The chain joins TRGV9 to TRGJ1 or TRGJ2. TCRdb is silent on the J gene; assignment here came from matching the DNA to germline. V was clipped by 2 bases and J by 7 bases; unmatched bases: 5. The CDR3 covers 12 residues. Germline CDR1 is GITISATS and CDR2 is ISYDGTV (reference sequence). As DNA, the CDR3 is TGTGCCTTGTGGGAGGACTACTATAAGAAACTCTTT. Encoded protein: CALWEDYYKKLF.

As regards this clone: The TCRdb protein comes from a much larger clone and disagrees with this DNA's translation at residue 12, likely due to a read error; the protein given here is derived from the DNA. This chain joins TRGV9 and TRGJP. The J gene, missing from TCRdb, was assigned here through DNA to germline matching. CDR3 length: 18 amino acids. CDR1 and CDR2 (germline): GITISATS, ISYDGTV (reference sequence). The CDR3 coding sequence is TGTGCCTTGTGGGAGGGCTTAACGAAAGAGTTGGACAAAAAAATCAAGGTATTT. Its translation: CALWEGLTKELDKKIKVF.

This clone was counted only a few times. A far more abundant clone sits one base away, making this likely a read error. This same CDR3 is encoded by further DNA sequences in the sample. The V gene is TRGV9, the J gene TRGJP1. As TCRdb names no J gene, one was assigned here on the basis of a DNA match to germline. There are 14 residues in the CDR3. CDR1 and CDR2 from the germline V gene are GITISATS and ISYDGTV (reference sequence). The CDR3 protein is CALWEVVTGWFKIF. As DNA, the CDR3 is TGCGCCTTGTGGGAGGTCGTCACTGGTTGGTTCAAGATATTT.

In regard to this clone: The TCRdb record carries a much larger clone's protein, which differs from this DNA's translation at residue 3; a read error is the likely cause, and the protein listed here is the DNA translation. V and J are TRGV8 and TRGJ1 or TRGJ2. TCRdb gives no J gene; it was assigned here by matching the DNA to germline. The CDR3 is 9 residues long. Per the germline V gene, CDR1 is VENAVY and CDR2 is YDSYNSRV. DNA for the CDR3: TGTGCCATCTGGGACAAGAAACTCTTT. This codes for CAIWDKKLF.

As concerns this clone: TCRdb's listed protein matches a much larger clone and diverges from this DNA's translation at residue 7, likely through a read error; the protein shown comes from the DNA. V and J are TRGV9 and TRGJP1. The J gene, missing from TCRdb, was assigned here through DNA to germline matching. CDR3 length: 14 amino acids. Germline V gene lookup returns CDR1 GITISATS and CDR2 ISYDGTV (reference sequence). Trimming at V came to 3 bases and at J to 4 bases, leaving 5 bases not matched to a gene. CDR3 sequence: CALWENFTGWFKIF. The CDR3 nucleotides are TGTGCCTTGTGGGAGAACTTCACTGGTTGGTTCAAGATATTT.

The sample holds many counts of this clone. TCRdb lists the protein of a much larger clone for this DNA, which differs at residue 3, so this is likely a read error; the protein given here is translated from the DNA itself. This chain links TRGV9 with TRGJ1 or TRGJ2. The J gene was not available in TCRdb and was assigned here by matching the DNA to germline segments. Germline V CDR1 and CDR2: GITISATS, ISYDGTV (reference sequence). This CDR3 region has 14 residues. The CDR3 DNA reads as TGTGCCTCGTGGGAGCTTTTGAATTATTATAAGAAACTCTTT. Translation: CASWELLNYYKKLF.

Of note for this clone: This DNA's translation and the protein TCRdb lists, from a much larger clone, do not match at residue 6, likely due to a read error; the protein shown is translated from the DNA. This chain uses TRGV4 with TRGJ1 or TRGJ2. Because TCRdb records no J gene, it was assigned here through a match of the DNA to germline. After removal of 2 bases from V and 12 bases from J, the junction contained 7 bases not matched to a gene. CDR3 size: 11 residues. Germline values: CDR1 EGSTGY, CDR2 YDSYTSSV. The CDR3 sequence is CATWDEPGKLF. The CDR3, as DNA: TGTGCCACCTGGGATGAGCCTGGGAAACTCTTT.